The clone carrying this TCR beta chain was seen only a few times. Bulk CD8+ and CD4+ cells came from magnetic negative isolation; CD8+ TEMRA by FACS. The sample is drawn from a study of CD8 T cells in Susac syndrome. The CDR3 extends over 14 amino acids. Germline assignment: CDR1 LGHNA and CDR2 YSLEER. With 1 base removed from V and 4 bases from J, the gap between germline ends came to 11 bases. With random hexamers, roughly 0.45 to 1 ug RNA was reverse transcribed. Multiplex immunoSEQ PCR targeted 54 Vbeta and 13 Jbeta TCR beta segments. TCRdb analysed the immunoSEQ multiplex PCR reads with MiXCR anew, one entry per CDR3 protein. The sample includes roughly 28,000 distinct CDR3 sequences, around 95% of them seen just once.

The chain is built from TRBV4-3 and TRBJ2-7; D is possibly TRBD1 (6 bases). Sequenced material: CD8+ T cells from PBMCs. This TCR was recovered from a human donor in good health. The DNA of the CDR3 is TGCGCCAGCAGCCAAGGCAGGGGAAGATACGAGCAGTACTTC. Its translation is CASSQGRGRYEQYF.